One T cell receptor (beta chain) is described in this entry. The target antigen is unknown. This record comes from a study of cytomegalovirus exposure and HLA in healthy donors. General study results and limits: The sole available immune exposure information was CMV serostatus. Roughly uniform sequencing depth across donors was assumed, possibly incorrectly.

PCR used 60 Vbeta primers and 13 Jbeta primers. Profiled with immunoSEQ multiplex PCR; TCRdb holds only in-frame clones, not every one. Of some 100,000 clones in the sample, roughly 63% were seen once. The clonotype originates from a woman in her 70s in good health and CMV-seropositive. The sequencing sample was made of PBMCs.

The CDR3 here is CSVKTPGATEAFF. DNA of the CDR3: TGCAGCGTCAAAACACCGGGAGCCACTGAAGCTTTCTTT. The rearrangement joins TRBV29-1 to TRBJ1-1; D unclear. Trimming removed 6 bases at V and 4 bases at J, with 15 bases between. This CDR3 has 13 amino acids. From germline, CDR1 is SQVTM and CDR2 ANQGSEA.